This passage covers 11 T cell receptor beta chains from one sample sequenced in a study of T cell responses to AZD1222 COVID-19 vaccine. The assay was immunoSEQ multiplex PCR, and TCRdb's table has in-frame clones only and misses some. The sample includes tens of thousands of clones, over 75% of them seen just once. This material consisted of peripheral blood, taken 28 days after the second AZD1222 dose. These receptor sequences come from an adult who received the AZD1222 COVID-19 vaccine.

The table lists this clone with a few counts. The V call is TRBV2, the J call TRBJ1-6; no definite D call. The CDR3 extends over 13 amino acids. Trimming took 3 bases from V and 7 from J, leaving 7 bases between them. Germline CDR1 reads SNHLY; CDR2 reads FYNNEI. The CDR3 nucleotides are TGTGCCAGCAGTGACAGGATAAATTCACCCCTCCACTTT. It encodes CASSDRINSPLHF.

The V and J genes are TRBV6-1 and TRBJ2-4; D gene ambiguous. Looked up from germline, CDR1 is MNHNS and CDR2 is SASEGT. Trimming shortened V by 1 base and J by 0 bases, and 7 bases separated the two germline ends. There are 15 residues in the CDR3. DNA for the CDR3: TGTGCCAGCAGTGAAGTGTCCCTAGCCAAAAACATTCAGTACTTC. Translation: CASSEVSLAKNIQYF.

The chain joins TRBV5-4 to TRBJ1-6; tentatively, D is TRBD1 (6 bases). This CDR3 contains 16 residues. CDR1 is SGHNT, CDR2 YYREEE, per germline (reference sequence). V was cut by 1 base and J by 7 bases, with 15 bases left in between. The CDR3 nucleotides are TGTGCCAGCAGCTTGAAAACAGGGCCGAACAATTCACCCCTCCACTTT. Translating it yields CASSLKTGPNNSPLHF. Looking up the rest from reference TRBV5-4 and TRBJ1-6 gives the full variable domain: ETGVTQSPTHLIKTRGQQVTLRCSSQSGHNTVSWYQQALGQGPQFIFQYYREEENGRGNFPPRFSGLQFPNYSSELNVNALELDDSALYLCASSLKTGPNNSPLHFGNGTRLTVT.

J is TRBJ1-1 and V is TRBV9, with 9 bases fitting TRBD1. The CDR3 loop spans 16 amino acids. The J segment lost 3 bases and the V segment lost 2 bases, leaving 8 bases of the junction unmatched. Germline V CDR1 and CDR2: SGDLS, YYNGEE. In DNA, the CDR3 is TGTGCCAGCAGCGTTAGTAGGACAGGGGTGGACACTGAAGCTTTCTTT. Amino acids: CASSVSRTGVDTEAFF.

The chain carries TRBV19 and TRBJ2-1, with D tentatively TRBD1 (5 bases). The germline gives CDR1 LNHDA, CDR2 SQIVND (reference sequence). The CDR3 spans 16 residues. Trimming left V 1 base short and J 12 bases short, with 22 bases between. The CDR3 coding sequence is TGTGCCAGTAGTATAGGAGCTTCCCAATCAGGGTTTGTGCAGTTCTTC. It translates to CASSIGASQSGFVQFF.

This chain uses TRBV5-1 with TRBJ1-2, with D maybe TRBD1 (5 bases). Trimming took 0 bases from V and 4 from J, leaving 10 bases between them. There are 14 residues in the CDR3. Germline V lookup: CDR1 SGHRS, CDR2 YFSETQ. The CDR3 region is CASSLDPGPYGYTF. CDR3 sequence (DNA): TGCGCCAGCAGCTTGGATCCGGGGCCCTATGGCTACACCTTC.

This chain uses TRBV14 with TRBJ2-2, with D tentatively TRBD1 (6 bases). The CDR3 contains 15 residues. In germline, CDR1 is SGHDN, CDR2 FVKESK. Between the trimmed V and J ends, which lost 1 base and 4 bases, there was a span of 10 bases. The CDR3 protein is CASSQVRRGTGELFF. CDR3 coding DNA: TGTGCCAGCAGCCAAGTCCGCAGGGGCACCGGGGAGCTGTTTTTT.

The V gene is TRBV19, the J gene TRBJ2-3; TRBD1 agrees at 7 bases. Germline CDR1 LNHDA, CDR2 SQIVND (reference sequence). The V and J ends lost 4 bases and 3 bases, in that order; junction bases with no gene match: 4. The CDR3 length is 14 residues. CDR3 coding DNA: TGTGCCAGTAGTACACAGGGGAGTACAGATACGCAGTATTTT. This gives the protein CASSTQGSTDTQYF.

The chain recombines TRBV4-1 with TRBJ2-3; the match to TRBD2 covers 10 bases. Germline V gene sequence: CDR1 MGHRA, CDR2 YSYEKL. The CDR3 sequence is 17 residues long. V gave up 1 base and J gave up 3 bases; unmatched junction bases: 7. The CDR3 region has the DNA TGCGCCAGCAGCCAAGGTTGGACTAGCGGTTCTACAGATACGCAGTATTTT. Translating gives CASSQGWTSGSTDTQYF.

The chain links TRBV28 to TRBJ2-2; the D gene is possibly TRBD1 (5 bases). The germline CDR1 and CDR2 sequences are MDHEN and SYDVKM. The ends were cut back, 6 bases at V and 3 bases at J, with 11 bases in the middle. This CDR3 region has 14 residues. The CDR3 region is CASRGGRDTGELFF. The CDR3 nucleotides are TGTGCCAGCAGGGGCGGCAGGGACACCGGGGAGCTGTTTTTT.

The CDR3 bases are TGTGCCAGCAGTTCAAGCGGGGACAGGAATCAGCCCCAGCATTTT. Translated, it gives CASSSSGDRNQPQHF. The chain employs TRBV6-5 and TRBJ1-5, with 8 bases lining up with TRBD1. The CDR3 sequence is 15 residues long. The ends lost 4 bases at V and 4 bases at J; junction bases unmatched: 6. From germline, CDR1 is MNHEY and CDR2 SVGAGI.